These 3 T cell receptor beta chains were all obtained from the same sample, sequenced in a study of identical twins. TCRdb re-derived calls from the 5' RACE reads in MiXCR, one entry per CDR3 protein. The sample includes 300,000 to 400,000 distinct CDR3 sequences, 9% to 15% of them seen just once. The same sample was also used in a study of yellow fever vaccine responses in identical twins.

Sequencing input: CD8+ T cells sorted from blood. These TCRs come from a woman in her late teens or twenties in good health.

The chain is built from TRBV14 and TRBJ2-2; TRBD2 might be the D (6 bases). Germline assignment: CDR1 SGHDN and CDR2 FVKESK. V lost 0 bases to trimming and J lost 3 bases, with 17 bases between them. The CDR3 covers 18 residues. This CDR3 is CASSQDGTGAWHTGELFF. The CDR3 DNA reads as TGTGCCAGCAGCCAAGATGGTACGGGAGCATGGCACACCGGGGAGCTGTTTTTT.

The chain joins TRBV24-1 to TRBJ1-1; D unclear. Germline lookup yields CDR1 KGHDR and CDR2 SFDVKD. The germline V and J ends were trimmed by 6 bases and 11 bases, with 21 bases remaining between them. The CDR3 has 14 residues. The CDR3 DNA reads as TGTGCCACCAGTAGCCGGATGGGAGATGGTATTGCTTTCTTT. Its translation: CATSSRMGDGIAFF.

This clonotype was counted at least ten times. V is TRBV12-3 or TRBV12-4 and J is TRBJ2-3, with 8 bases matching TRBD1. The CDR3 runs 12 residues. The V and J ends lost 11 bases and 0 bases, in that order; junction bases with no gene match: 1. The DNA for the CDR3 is TGTGCCTCAGGGGGCAGCACAGATACGCAGTATTTT. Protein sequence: CASGGSTDTQYF.